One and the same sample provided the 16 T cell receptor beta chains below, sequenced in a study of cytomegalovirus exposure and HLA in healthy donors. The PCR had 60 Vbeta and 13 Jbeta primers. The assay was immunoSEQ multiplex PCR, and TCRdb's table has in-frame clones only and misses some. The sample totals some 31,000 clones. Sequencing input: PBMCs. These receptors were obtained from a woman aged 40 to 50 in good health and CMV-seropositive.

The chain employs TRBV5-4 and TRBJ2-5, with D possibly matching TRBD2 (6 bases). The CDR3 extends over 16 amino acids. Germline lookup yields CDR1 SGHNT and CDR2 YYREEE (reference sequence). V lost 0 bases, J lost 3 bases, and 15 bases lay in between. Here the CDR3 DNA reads TGTGCCAGCAGCTTGGGTATAGGTGGGGGGAAAGAGACCCAGTACTTC. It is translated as CASSLGIGGGKETQYF.

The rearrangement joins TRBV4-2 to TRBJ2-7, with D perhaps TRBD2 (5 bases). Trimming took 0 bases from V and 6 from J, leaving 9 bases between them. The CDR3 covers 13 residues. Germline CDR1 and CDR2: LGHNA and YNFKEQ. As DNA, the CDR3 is TGTGCCAGCAGCCAAGATCCGGGGAGCGAGCAGTACTTC. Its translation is CASSQDPGSEQYF.

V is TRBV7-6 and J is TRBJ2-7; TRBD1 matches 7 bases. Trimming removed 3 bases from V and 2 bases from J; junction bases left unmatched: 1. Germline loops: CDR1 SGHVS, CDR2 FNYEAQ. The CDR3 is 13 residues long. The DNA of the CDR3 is TGTGCCAGCAGCTTGGGGACAGCCTACGAGCAGTACTTC. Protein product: CASSLGTAYEQYF.

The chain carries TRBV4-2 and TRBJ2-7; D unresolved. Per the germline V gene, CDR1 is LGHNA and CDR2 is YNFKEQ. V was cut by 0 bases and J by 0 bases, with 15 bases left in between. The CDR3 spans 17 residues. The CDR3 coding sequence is TGTGCCAGCAGCCAAGAAGCACGTCCCGCTAACTCCTACGAGCAGTACTTC. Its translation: CASSQEARPANSYEQYF.

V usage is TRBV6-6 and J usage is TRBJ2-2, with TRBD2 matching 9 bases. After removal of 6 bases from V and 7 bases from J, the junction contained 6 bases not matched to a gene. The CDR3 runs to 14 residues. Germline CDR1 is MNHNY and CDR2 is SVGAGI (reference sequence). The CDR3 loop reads CASREREANGELFF. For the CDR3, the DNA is TGTGCCAGCAGGGAGCGGGAGGCAAACGGGGAGCTGTTTTTT.

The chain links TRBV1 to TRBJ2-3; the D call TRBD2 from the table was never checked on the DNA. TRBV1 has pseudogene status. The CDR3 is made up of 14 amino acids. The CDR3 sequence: CTSSHVRGRPCQYF. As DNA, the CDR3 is TGCACCAGCAGCCACGTTCGAGGGAGGCCATGCCAGTATTTT.

CDR3 region: CATGWVAGADTQYF. The CDR3 DNA reads TGTGCCACAGGGTGGGTGGCGGGAGCGGATACGCAGTATTTT. The rearrangement links TRBV21-1 to TRBJ2-3; TRBD2, the D gene given by the table, was not confirmed from the DNA. TRBV21-1 is deemed a pseudogene. The CDR3 extends over 14 amino acids.

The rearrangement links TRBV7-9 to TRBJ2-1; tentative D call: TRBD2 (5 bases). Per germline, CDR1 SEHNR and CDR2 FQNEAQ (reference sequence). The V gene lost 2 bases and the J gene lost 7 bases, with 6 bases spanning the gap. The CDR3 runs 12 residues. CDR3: CASSLTGNEQFF. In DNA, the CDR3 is TGTGCCAGCAGCTTAACGGGGAATGAGCAGTTCTTC.

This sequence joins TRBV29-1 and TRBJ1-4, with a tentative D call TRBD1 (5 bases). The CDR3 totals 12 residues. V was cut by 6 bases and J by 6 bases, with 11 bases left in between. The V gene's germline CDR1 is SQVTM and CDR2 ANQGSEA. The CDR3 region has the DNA TGCAGCGTACAAGGGGCTGATGAAAAACTGTTTTTT. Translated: CSVQGADEKLFF.

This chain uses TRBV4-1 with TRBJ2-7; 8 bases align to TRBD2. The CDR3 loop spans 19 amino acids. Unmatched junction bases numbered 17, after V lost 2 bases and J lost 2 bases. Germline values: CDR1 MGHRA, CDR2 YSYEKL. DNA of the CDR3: TGCGCCAGCAGCCAATTACAGATTAAGAGCGGGAGCTTGCCCTACGAGCAGTACTTC. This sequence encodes CASSQLQIKSGSLPYEQYF.

CDR3 in DNA: TGCGCCAGCAGCTTGGCCGGGACACACTACGAGCAGTACTTC. Protein: CASSLAGTHYEQYF. The chain carries TRBV5-1 and TRBJ2-7; a possible D gene is TRBD1 (6 bases). The V end lost 0 bases, the J end lost 3 bases, and 10 bases lay between the germline ends. The CDR3 sequence is 14 residues long. Germline V gene lookup returns CDR1 SGHRS and CDR2 YFSETQ.

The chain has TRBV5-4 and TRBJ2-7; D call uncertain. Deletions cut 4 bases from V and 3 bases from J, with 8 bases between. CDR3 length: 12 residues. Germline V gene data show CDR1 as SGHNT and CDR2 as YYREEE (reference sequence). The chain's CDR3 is CASSPNSYEQYF. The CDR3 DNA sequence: TGTGCCAGCAGCCCTAACAGCTACGAGCAGTACTTC. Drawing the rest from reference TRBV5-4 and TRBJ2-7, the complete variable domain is ETGVTQSPTHLIKTRGQQVTLRCSSQSGHNTVSWYQQALGQGPQFIFQYYREEENGRGNFPPRFSGLQFPNYSSELNVNALELDDSALYLCASSPNSYEQYFGPGTRLTVT.

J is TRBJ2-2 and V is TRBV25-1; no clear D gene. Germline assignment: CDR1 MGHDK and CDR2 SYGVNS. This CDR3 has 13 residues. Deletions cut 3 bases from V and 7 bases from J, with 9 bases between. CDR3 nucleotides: TGTGCCAGCAGTGATGAGGTTGGCGGGGAGCTGTTTTTT. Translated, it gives CASSDEVGGELFF.

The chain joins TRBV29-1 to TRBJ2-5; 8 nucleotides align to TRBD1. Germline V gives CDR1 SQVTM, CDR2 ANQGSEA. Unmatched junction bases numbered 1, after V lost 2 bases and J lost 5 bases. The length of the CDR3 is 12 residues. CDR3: CSVEQGAETQYF. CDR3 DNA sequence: TGCAGCGTTGAACAGGGGGCGGAGACCCAGTACTTC.

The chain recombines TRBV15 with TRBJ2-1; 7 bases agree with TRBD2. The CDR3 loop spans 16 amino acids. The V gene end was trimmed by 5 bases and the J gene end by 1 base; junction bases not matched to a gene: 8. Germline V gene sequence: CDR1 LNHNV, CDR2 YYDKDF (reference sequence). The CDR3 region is CATSSGIGRSYNEQFF. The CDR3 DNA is TGTGCCACCAGCTCCGGTATCGGGAGGTCCTACAATGAGCAGTTCTTC.

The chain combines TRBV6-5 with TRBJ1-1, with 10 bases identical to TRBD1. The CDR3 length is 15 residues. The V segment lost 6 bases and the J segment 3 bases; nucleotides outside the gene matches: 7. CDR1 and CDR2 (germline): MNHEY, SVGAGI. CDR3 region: CASRGTGAADTEAFF. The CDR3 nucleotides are TGTGCCAGCAGGGGGACAGGGGCGGCGGACACTGAAGCTTTCTTT.